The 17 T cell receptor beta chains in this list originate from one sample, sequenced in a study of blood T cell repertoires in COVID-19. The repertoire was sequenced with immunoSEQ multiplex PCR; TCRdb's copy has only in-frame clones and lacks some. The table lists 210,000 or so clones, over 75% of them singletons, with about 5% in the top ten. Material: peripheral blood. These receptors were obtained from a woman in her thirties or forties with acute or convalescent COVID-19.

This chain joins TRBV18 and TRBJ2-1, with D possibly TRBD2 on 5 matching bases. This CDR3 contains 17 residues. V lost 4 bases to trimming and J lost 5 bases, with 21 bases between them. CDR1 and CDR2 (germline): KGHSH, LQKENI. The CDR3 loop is CASSRSLDSNPHNEQFF. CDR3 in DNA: TGTGCCAGCTCACGATCTTTGGACTCAAACCCCCACAATGAGCAGTTCTTC.

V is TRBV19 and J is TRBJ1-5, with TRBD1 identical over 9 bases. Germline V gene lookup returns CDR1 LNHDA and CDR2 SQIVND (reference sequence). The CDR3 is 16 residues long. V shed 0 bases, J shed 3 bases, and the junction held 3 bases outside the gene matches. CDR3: CASSIEQGANNQPQHF. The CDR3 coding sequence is TGTGCCAGTAGTATAGAACAGGGGGCCAACAATCAGCCCCAGCATTTT.

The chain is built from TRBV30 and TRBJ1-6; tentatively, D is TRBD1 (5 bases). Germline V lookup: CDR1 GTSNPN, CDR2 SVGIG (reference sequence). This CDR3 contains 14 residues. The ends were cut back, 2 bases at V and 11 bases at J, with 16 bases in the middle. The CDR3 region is CAWSSVAGRAPLHF. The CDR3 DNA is TGTGCCTGGAGTAGTGTAGCGGGGCGTGCACCCCTCCACTTT. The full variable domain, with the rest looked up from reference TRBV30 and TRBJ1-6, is SQTIHQWPATLVQPVGSPLSLECTVEGTSNPNLYWYRQAAGRGLQLLFYSVGIGQISSEVPQNLSASRPQDRQFILSSKKLLLSDSGFYLCAWSSVAGRAPLHFGNGTRLTVT.

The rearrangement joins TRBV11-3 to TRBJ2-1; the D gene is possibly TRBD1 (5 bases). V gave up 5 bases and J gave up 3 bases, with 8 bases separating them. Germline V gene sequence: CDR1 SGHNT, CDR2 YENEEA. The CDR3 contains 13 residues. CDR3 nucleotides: TGTGCCAGCAGCCCTAGGGGCTACAATGAGCAGTTCTTC. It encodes CASSPRGYNEQFF.

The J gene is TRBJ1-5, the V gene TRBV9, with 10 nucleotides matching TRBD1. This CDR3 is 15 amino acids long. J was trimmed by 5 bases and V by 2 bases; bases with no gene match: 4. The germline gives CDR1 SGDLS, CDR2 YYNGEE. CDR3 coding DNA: TGTGCCAGCAGCGTGGGACAGGGGTGGGATCAGCCCCAGCATTTT. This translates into CASSVGQGWDQPQHF.

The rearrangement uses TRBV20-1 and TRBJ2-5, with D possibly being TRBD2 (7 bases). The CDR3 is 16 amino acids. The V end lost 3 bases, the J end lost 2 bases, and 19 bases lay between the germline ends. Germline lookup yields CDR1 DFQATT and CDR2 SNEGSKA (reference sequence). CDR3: CSASWRRGGGQETQYF. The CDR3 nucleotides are TGCAGTGCTAGTTGGAGGAGGGGAGGGGGGCAAGAGACCCAGTACTTC.

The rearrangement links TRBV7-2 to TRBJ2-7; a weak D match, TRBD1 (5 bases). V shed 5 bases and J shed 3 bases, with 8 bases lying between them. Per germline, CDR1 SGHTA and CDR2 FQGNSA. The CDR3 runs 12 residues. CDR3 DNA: TGTGCCAGCAGCAGAACAGGCTACGAGCAGTACGTC. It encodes CASSRTGYEQYV.

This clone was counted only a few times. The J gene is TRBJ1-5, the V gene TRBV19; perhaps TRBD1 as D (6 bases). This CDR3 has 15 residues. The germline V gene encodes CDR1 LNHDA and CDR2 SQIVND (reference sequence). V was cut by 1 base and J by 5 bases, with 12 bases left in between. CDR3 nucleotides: TGTGCCAGTAGTATAGCCTACAGGGTTGATCAGCCCCAGCATTTT. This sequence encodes CASSIAYRVDQPQHF.

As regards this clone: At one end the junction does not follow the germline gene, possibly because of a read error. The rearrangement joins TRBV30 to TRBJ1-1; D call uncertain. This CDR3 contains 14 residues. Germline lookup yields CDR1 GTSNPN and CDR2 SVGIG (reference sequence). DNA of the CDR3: TGTGCCTGGAGCCCTCCGGGATCTTTTACCTCCATAGTCTTT. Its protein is CAWSPPGSFTSIVF.

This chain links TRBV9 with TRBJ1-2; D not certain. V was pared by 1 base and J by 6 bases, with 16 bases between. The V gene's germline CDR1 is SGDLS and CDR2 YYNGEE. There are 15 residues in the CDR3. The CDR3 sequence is CASSVMAGGSNGYTF. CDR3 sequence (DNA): TGTGCCAGCAGCGTAATGGCTGGAGGATCCAATGGCTACACCTTC. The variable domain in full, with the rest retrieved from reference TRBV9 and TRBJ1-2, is DSGVTQTPKHLITATGQRVTLRCSPRSGDLSVYWYQQSLDQGLQFLIQYYNGEERAKGNILERFSAQQFPDLHSELNLSSLELGDSALYFCASSVMAGGSNGYTFGSGTRLTVV.

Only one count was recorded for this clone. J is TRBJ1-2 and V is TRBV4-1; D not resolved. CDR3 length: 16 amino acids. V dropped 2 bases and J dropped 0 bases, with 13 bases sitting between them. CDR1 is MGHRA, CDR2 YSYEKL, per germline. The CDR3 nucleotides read TGCGCCAGCAGCCAAATTAGGGAGGCAGCTAACTATGGCTACACCTTC. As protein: CASSQIREAANYGYTF.

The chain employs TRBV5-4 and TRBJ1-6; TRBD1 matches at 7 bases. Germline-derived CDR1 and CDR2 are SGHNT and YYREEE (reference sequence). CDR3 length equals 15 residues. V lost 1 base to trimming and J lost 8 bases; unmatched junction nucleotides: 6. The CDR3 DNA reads TGTGCCAGCAGCTTGAGAGGGGGCGCGGATTCACCCCTCCACTTT. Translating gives CASSLRGGADSPLHF.

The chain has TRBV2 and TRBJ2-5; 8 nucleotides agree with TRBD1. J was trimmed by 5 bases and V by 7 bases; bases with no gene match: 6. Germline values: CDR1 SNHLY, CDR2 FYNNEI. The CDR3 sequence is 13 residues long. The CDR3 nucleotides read TGTGCCAGCAAATCCCCAGGGGGCGAGACCCAGTACTTC. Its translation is CASKSPGGETQYF.

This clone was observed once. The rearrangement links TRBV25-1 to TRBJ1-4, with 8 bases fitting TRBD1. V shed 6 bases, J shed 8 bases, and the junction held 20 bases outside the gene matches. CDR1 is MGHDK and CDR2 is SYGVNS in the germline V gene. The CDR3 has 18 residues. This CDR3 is CASRQVGDRCFWAEKLFF. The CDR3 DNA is TGTGCCAGCAGACAGGTGGGGGACAGGTGTTTTTGGGCAGAAAAACTGTTTTTT.

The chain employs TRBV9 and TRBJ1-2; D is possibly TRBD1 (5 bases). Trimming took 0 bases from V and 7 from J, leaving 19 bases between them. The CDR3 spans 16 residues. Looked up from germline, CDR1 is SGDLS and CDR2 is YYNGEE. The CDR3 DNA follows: TGTGCCAGCAGCGTAGTAGGAGGTTCGGGGGGTTCTGGCTACACCTTC. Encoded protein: CASSVVGGSGGSGYTF. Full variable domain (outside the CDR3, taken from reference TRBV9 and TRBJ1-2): DSGVTQTPKHLITATGQRVTLRCSPRSGDLSVYWYQQSLDQGLQFLIQYYNGEERAKGNILERFSAQQFPDLHSELNLSSLELGDSALYFCASSVVGGSGGSGYTFGSGTRLTVV.

The DNA of the CDR3 is TGTGCCAGCAGCCCGACAGGAACCTATGGCTACACCTTC. It yields the protein CASSPTGTYGYTF. V and J are TRBV5-4 and TRBJ1-2, with D possibly matching TRBD1 (6 bases). The V end was cut by 4 bases, the J end by 4 bases, with 11 bases between. Germline CDR1 reads SGHNT; CDR2 reads YYREEE (reference sequence). This CDR3 has 13 residues.

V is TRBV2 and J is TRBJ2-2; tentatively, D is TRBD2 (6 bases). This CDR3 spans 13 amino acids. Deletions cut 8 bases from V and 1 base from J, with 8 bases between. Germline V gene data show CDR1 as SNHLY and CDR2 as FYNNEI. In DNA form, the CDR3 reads TGTGCCAGCGGGACTCTGAACACCGGGGAGCTGTTTTTT. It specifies CASGTLNTGELFF.